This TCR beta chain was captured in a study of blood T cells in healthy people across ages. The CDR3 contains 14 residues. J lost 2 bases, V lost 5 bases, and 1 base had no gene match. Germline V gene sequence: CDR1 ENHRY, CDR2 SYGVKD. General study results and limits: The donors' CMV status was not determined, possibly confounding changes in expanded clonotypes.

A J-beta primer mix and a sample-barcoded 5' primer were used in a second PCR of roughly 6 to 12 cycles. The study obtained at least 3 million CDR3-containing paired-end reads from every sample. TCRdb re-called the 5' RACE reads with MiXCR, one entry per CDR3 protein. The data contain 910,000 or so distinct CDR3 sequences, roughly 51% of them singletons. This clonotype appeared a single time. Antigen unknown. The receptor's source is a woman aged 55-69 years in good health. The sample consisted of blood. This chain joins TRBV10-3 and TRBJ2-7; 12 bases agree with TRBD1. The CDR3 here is CAISWDRGPYEQYF. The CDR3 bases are TGTGCCATCAGTTGGGACAGGGGGCCCTACGAGCAGTACTTC.